Below are 8 T cell receptor beta chains sequenced from a single sample in a study of T cell responses to AZD1222 COVID-19 vaccine (dated by TCRdb to the early 2020s). Libraries were constructed by the immunoSEQ multiplex PCR assay. This immuneACCESS table, as held by TCRdb, lists in-frame sequences with V and J called but not all clones. Of the missing ones, under half trace to an unresolved V gene in checked studies; the others have no known cause. The sample has over 95,000 clones on record, 80% to 90% of them singletons. The biggest ten clones account for less than 15% of the sample. In the paper's terms, the time point label means: baseline before first vaccination. The sample here was peripheral blood, taken on day 0 of AZD1222 vaccination. These receptors all come from an adult in good health.

In the case of this clone: At one end the junction does not follow the germline gene, possibly because of a read error. V and J are TRBV10-3 and TRBJ2-1; 7 bases map to TRBD2. CDR1 is ENHRY and CDR2 is SYGVKD in the germline V gene. There are 15 residues in the CDR3. The CDR3 DNA sequence: TGTGCCATCGGTGAGATGGGGGGGTCTTACAATGAGCAGTTCTTC. Protein: CAIGEMGGSYNEQFF.

The genes are TRBV2 and TRBJ2-7; no firm D call. Trimming left V 3 bases short and J 4 bases short, with 7 bases between. Germline loops: CDR1 SNHLY, CDR2 FYNNEI. The CDR3 sequence is 12 residues long. The CDR3 nucleotides read TGTGCCAGCAGTGAGAATATTTACGAGCAGTACTTC. Its translation: CASSENIYEQYF.

The V call is TRBV6-2 or TRBV6-3, the J call TRBJ2-1; perhaps TRBD2 as D (6 bases). Germline CDR1 MNHEY, CDR2 SVGEGT. V dropped 0 bases and J dropped 4 bases, with 13 bases sitting between them. The length of the CDR3 is 16 residues. The CDR3 bases are TGTGCCAGCAGTTACTCGCCCGGACTAAATTACAATGAGCAGTTCTTC. It specifies CASSYSPGLNYNEQFF.

The chain has TRBV28 and TRBJ1-1, with D perhaps TRBD1 (5 bases). This CDR3 is 11 amino acids long. V shed 11 bases and J shed 4 bases, with 11 bases lying between them. Per germline, CDR1 MDHEN and CDR2 SYDVKM. CDR3 residues: CAVQRGTEAFF. The CDR3 nucleotides are TGTGCCGTCCAGAGGGGCACTGAAGCTTTCTTT.

The chain is built from TRBV7-3 and TRBJ2-1; D remains ambiguous. The CDR3 spans 13 residues. V was cut by 3 bases and J by 7 bases, with 10 bases left in between. In germline, CDR1 is SGHTA, CDR2 FQGTGA. The CDR3 sequence is CASSLGIRNEQFF. The DNA of the CDR3 is TGTGCCAGCAGCTTGGGGATAAGGAATGAGCAGTTCTTC.

The sample holds a few counts of this clone. J is TRBJ2-1 and V is TRBV6-1; TRBD2 matches at 15 bases. This CDR3 has 16 amino acids. From germline, CDR1 is MNHNS and CDR2 SASEGT. V shed 4 bases and J 8 bases; nucleotides not matched to a gene: 6. CDR3 bases: TGTGCCAGCAGTGGCCGGACTAGCGGGAGGGCCTATGAGCAGTTCTTC. Amino acids: CASSGRTSGRAYEQFF.

V gene TRBV27 combines with J gene TRBJ1-5; a weak D match, TRBD1 (5 bases). Per the germline V gene, CDR1 is MNHEY and CDR2 is SMNVEV (reference sequence). CDR3 length equals 18 residues. V lost 2 bases and J 0 bases, leaving 17 bases between the germline ends. CDR3: CASSLGAGPGDSNQPQHF. The CDR3, as DNA: TGTGCCAGCAGTTTAGGGGCCGGGCCGGGCGATAGCAATCAGCCCCAGCATTTT.

This chain uses TRBV19 with TRBJ2-7; 7 bases agree with TRBD2. This CDR3 comprises 18 residues. From germline, CDR1 is LNHDA and CDR2 SQIVND (reference sequence). The junction had 15 bases not matched to a gene; V was cut back by 4 bases and J by 0 bases. The CDR3 here is CASSNPRGSGPDSYEQYF. As DNA, the CDR3 is TGTGCCAGTAGTAATCCCCGGGGTAGCGGGCCCGACTCCTACGAGCAGTACTTC.